The T cell receptor beta chain described here comes from a study of T cell changes during pregnancy in multiple sclerosis (dated 2019 in TCRdb). Regarding the research as a whole: The study examined how the T cell repertoire changed over the course of pregnancy in women with multiple sclerosis.

Library preparation was by the immunoSEQ multiplex PCR assay. TCRdb took this table from immuneACCESS and kept in-frame rearrangements with V and J called. Such tables lack part of the clones; where checked against another copy, unresolved V genes explain under half of the gap, and the rest is unexplained. This sample is represented by fewer than 55,000 clones; approximately 92% of them were singletons. The ten largest clonotypes hold 1% to 1.5% of the sample. In the case of this clone: Its antigen is not yet known. There are no base qualities to consult, and no much larger clone falls within one base.

The source material was peripheral blood. The source is a female donor with multiple sclerosis, enrolled in a pregnancy study.

The CDR3 here reads CASSPASAYSYNEQFF. DNA sequence: TGTGCCAGCAGCCCCGCTAGCGCTTACTCCTACAATGAGCAGTTCTTC. This chain is built from TRBV9 and TRBJ2-1, and possibly TRBD2, on 6 matching bases. The CDR3, from cysteine to phenylalanine, totals 16 residues. Of all the DNA, just the CDR3 is kept, 48 bases in frame from base 1. V is reduced by 4 bases and J by 0 bases, leaving a spacing of 14 bases between them. As encoded in the germline V gene, CDR1 is SGDLS while CDR2 is YYNGEE.